This TCR beta chain is from a study of regulatory and conventional T cells in RAG deficiency. Study-wide points: Omenn syndrome and CID/AS patients had around 100-fold fewer unique Treg TCR beta sequences, versus roughly 9.6-fold elsewhere. Shannon entropy fell and Simpson indices rose in RAG-deficient patients.

Produced via immunoSEQ multiplex PCR; TCRdb's table is partial and in-frame only. The sample includes tens of thousands of clones, 89% of them seen just once. From germline, CDR1 is KGHSH and CDR2 LQKENI. There are 15 residues in the CDR3. The junction had 11 bases not matched to a gene; V was cut back by 3 bases and J by 6 bases. On this clone: Its antigen remains unidentified.

This sample was shared with a second study, whose subject was regulatory T cells. That source notes: Primers: 52 TRBV forward and 13 TRBJ reverse.

This rearrangement joins TRBV18 to TRBJ2-7; TRBD1 aligns across 7 bases. This TCR was sampled from a human donor in good health. The sample consisted of CD8+ T cells sorted from blood. CDR3 residues: CASSPTAGQAVEQYF. DNA for the CDR3: TGTGCCAGCTCACCCACCGCTGGACAGGCAGTCGAGCAGTACTTC.